This T cell receptor beta chain originates from a study of T cells in Graves' hyperthyroidism and ophthalmopathy. General study points: In blood, most of the thyroid clonotypes expanded above 0.001 were also present.

Trimming took 4 bases from V and 0 from J, leaving 15 bases between them. This CDR3 spans 16 amino acids. CDR1 is SEHNR and CDR2 is FQNEAQ in the germline V gene (reference sequence). TCR beta CDR3 sequences were amplified from RNA transcripts. The HTBI set primed first-round TCR CDR3 RT-PCR. TCRdb ran MiXCR on the multiplex PCR reads and lists one entry per CDR3 protein. Counted here are hundreds of thousands of distinct CDR3 sequences, around 19% occurring once; the ten biggest clones make up around 15%. Comments on this clonotype: Its antigen is still unknown.

The source of this sequence is a woman between 50 and 59 years old with Graves' hyperthyroidism that later progressed to Graves' ophthalmopathy. V usage is TRBV7-9 and J usage is TRBJ1-1; D gene unclear. The sequenced sample consisted of blood. For the CDR3, the DNA is TGTGCCAGCAGCTCCGGGTGGCCGCCTATGAACACTGAAGCTTTCTTT. This encodes CASSSGWPPMNTEAFF.